Here is one T cell receptor beta chain with its context. It has no known antigen specificity. Per-nucleotide qualities are absent, and no much larger clonotype sits a single base away. These data originate in a study of shared T cell receptors in the human thymus (TCRdb year 2021). Study-level background: The study examined how the human thymus generates shared, self-reactive T-cell receptor alpha chains.

The CDR3, from cysteine to phenylalanine, totals 16 residues. The kept DNA is CDR3 alone, 48 bases in frame from the first base. The germline V gene sets CDR1 to SGHAT and CDR2 to FQNNGV. After removal of 5 bases from V and 4 bases from J, the junction retains 13 bases not matched to a gene. Libraries were built with the immunoSEQ multiplex PCR assay. TCRdb re-hosts the immuneACCESS table, in-frame sequences only. Its copies lack some clones; in the studies checked, an unresolved V gene accounts for under half of them, and the cause for the rest is not known. The sample includes about 660,000 clones, with roughly 90% observed a single time. Together, the top ten hold about 0.01% of the sample. Separately, the same data were catalogued under a study of human thymus T cells. The second study, in turn, reports: The donors were immunologically healthy infants in Finland who had open corrective cardiac surgery for congenital heart defects. The thymus tissue came from surgical resects taken out during corrective cardiac surgery. Biased V and J gene segment usage appeared to be present in both thymic and peripheral blood repertoires. The related research reported highly overlapping thymic TCR repertoires among unrelated individuals. The study characterized TCR alpha and beta repertoires from eight infant thymus samples and a few related peripheral blood samples. Donor ages ranged from roughly 6 to 250 days, and the cohort comprised six or seven male and two female infants. Thymocytes were freed from the tissue by mechanical means and kept at -70 degrees C as pellets of roughly 9-34 million cells. Genomic DNA was extracted from frozen cell pellets with a QIAsymphony instrument. The immunoSEQ multiplex PCR assay was used to amplify the TCRB and TCRAD loci from a standardized quantity of quality-controlled genomic DNA. The amplicons covered the V(D)J region and were long enough to include the CDR3 and to identify the V and J genes. Through the commercial immunoSEQ service, the amplicons were sequenced on an Illumina platform. Primer bias and sequencing errors were corrected using previously described methods, and TCRAD and TCRB definitions followed the IMGT database. Analysis of the repertoires was done with immunoSEQ Analyzer 3.0 and VDJTools and included basic statistics, V/J segment usage, diversity estimates, rarefaction and pairwise overlap. Diversity was estimated using the Chao1, ChaoE, Efron-Thisted, Shannon and inverse Simpson indices, and was also estimated on datasets down-sampled to the size of the smallest sample. Repertoire overlap was assessed by strict matching of CDR3 nucleotide sequence, V gene and J gene, and clustering was done by Jaccard-based multidimensional scaling. Thymus samples yielded on average about 810,000 unique TCRB clonotypes, compared with roughly 92,000 from blood samples.

The sequence was collected from a boy younger than two with a congenital heart defect. Donor details come from another sample of the same person, matched by shared clones. In this chain, TRBV11-2 is recombined with TRBJ1-2, with TRBD1 matching 7 junction bases. Material for sequencing was thymocytes. The CDR3 corresponds to CASSPLARQGTYGYTF. The DNA sequence reads TGTGCCAGCAGCCCCCTGGCCCGACAGGGAACCTATGGCTACACCTTC.